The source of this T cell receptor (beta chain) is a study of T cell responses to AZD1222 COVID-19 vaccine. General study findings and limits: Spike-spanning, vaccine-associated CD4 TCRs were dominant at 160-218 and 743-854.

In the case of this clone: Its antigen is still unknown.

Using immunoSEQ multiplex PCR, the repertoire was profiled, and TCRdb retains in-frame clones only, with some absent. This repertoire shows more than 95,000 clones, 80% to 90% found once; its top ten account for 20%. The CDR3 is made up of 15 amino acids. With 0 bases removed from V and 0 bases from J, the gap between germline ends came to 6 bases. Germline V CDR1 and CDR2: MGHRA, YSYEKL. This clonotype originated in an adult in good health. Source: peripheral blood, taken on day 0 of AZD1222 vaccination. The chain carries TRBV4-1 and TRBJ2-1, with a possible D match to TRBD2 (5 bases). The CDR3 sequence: CASSQDRDSYNEQFF. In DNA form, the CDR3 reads TGCGCCAGCAGCCAAGATCGGGACTCCTACAATGAGCAGTTCTTC.